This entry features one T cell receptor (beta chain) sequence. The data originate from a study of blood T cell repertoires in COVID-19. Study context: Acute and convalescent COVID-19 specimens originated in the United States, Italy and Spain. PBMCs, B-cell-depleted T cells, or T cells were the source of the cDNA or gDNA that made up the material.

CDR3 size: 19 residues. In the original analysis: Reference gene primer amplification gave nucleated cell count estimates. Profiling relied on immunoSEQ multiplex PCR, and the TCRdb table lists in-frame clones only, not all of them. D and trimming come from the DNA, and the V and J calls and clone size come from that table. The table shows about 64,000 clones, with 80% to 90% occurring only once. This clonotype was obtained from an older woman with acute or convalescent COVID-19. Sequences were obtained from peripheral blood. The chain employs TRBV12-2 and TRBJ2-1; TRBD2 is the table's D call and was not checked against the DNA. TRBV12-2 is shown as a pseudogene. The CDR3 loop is CASRLAFQRLAGGDNEQFF. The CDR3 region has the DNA TGTGCAAGTCGCTTAGCGTTCCAGAGACTAGCGGGGGGAGACAATGAGCAGTTCTTC.